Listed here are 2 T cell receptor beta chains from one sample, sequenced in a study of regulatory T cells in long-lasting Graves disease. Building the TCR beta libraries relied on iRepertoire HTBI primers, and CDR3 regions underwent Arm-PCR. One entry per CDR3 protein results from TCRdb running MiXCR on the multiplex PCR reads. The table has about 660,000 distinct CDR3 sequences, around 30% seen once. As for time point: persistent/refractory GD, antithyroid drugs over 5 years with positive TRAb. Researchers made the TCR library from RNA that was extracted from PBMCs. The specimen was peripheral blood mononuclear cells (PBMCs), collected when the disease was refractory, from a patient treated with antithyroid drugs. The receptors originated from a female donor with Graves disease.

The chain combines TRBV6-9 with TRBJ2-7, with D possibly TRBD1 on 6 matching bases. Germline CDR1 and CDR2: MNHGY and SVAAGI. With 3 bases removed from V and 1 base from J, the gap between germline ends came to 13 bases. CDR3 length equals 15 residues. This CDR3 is CASSYSKGVSYEQYF. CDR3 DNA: TGTGCCAGCAGTTACTCCAAGGGGGTTTCCTACGAGCAGTACTTC.

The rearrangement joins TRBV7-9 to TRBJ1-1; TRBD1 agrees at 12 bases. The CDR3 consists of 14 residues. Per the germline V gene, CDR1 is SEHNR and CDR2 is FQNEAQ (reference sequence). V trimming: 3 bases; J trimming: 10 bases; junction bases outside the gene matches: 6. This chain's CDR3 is CASSLGQGAGGAFF. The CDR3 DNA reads TGTGCCAGCAGCTTGGGACAGGGGGCAGGCGGAGCTTTCTTT.